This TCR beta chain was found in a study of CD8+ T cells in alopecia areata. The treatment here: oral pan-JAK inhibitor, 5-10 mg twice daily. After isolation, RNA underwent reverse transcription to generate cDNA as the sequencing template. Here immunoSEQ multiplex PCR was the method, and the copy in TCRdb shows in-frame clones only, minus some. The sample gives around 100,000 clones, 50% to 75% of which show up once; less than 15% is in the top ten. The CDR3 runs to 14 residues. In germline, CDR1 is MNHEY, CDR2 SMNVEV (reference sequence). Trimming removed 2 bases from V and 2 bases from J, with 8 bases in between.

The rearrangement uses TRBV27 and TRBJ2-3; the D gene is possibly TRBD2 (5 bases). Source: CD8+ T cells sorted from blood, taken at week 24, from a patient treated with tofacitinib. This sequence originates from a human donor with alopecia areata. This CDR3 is CASSLLGDTDTQYF. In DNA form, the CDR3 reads TGTGCCAGCAGTTTACTCGGGGACACAGATACGCAGTATTTT.